The next 27 T cell receptor beta chains were all read from a single sample in a study of a mutant IDH1 vaccine in newly diagnosed glioma. These receptors have no identified antigens. Time point specified: week 5, during vaccination. Every vaccination contained 300 ug of the mutant IDH1 20-mer peptide and was paired with topical imiquimod. The method was immunoSEQ multiplex PCR; TCRdb's version includes in-frame clones alone and lacks a portion of them. The repertoire holds about 38,000 clones, approximately 80% seen once, with roughly 5% in the top ten. The sample here was PBMCs, taken from a glioma patient whose treatment included an IDH1 peptide vaccine. The receptors here all came from a man aged 35-49 years with glioma.

The chain links TRBV5-1 to TRBJ1-1; no firm D call. Per germline, CDR1 SGHRS and CDR2 YFSETQ. This CDR3 has 14 residues. The V gene lost 1 base and the J gene lost 2 bases, with 9 bases spanning the gap. Written as DNA, the CDR3 is TGCGCCAGCAGCTTGCTGGTAGAAAACACTGAAGCTTTCTTT. Translation gives CASSLLVENTEAFF.

The chain uses TRBV7-8 and TRBJ2-7; maybe TRBD2 (5 bases). CDR3 length: 14 amino acids. V was clipped by 0 bases and J by 2 bases, with 8 bases between them. The germline gives CDR1 SGHVS, CDR2 FQNEAQ. For the CDR3, the DNA is TGTGCCAGCAGCTTAGCTTCCGGGACCTACGAGCAGTACTTC. Protein product: CASSLASGTYEQYF.

V usage is TRBV14 and J usage is TRBJ1-4; the D is unclear. V was clipped by 4 bases and J by 0 bases, with 12 bases between them. CDR1 and CDR2 (germline): SGHDN, FVKESK. The CDR3 contains 16 residues. Here the CDR3 reads CASSRFSSATNEKLFF. In nucleotides, the CDR3 is TGTGCCAGCAGCCGATTCTCAAGCGCAACTAATGAAAAACTGTTTTTT. Combining the CDR3 with reference TRBV14 and TRBJ1-4 gives the whole variable domain EAGVTQFPSHSVIEKGQTVTLRCDPISGHDNLYWYRRVMGKEIKFLLHFVKESKQDESGMPNNRFLAERTGGTYSTLKVQPAELEDSGVYFCASSRFSSATNEKLFFGSGTQLSVL.

V is TRBV5-4 and J is TRBJ2-7; no clear D. CDR1 SGHNT and CDR2 YYREEE come from the germline V gene (reference sequence). The CDR3 consists of 11 residues. V was trimmed by 1 base and J by 7 bases, leaving 6 bases between them. The CDR3: CASSLQREQYF. CDR3 nucleotide sequence: TGTGCCAGCAGCTTGCAGCGAGAGCAGTACTTC.

The chain carries TRBV5-1 and TRBJ2-1; D perhaps matches TRBD2 (7 bases). Deletions cut 0 bases from V and 6 bases from J, with 13 bases between. This CDR3 is 15 amino acids long. Germline CDR1 reads SGHRS; CDR2 reads YFSETQ. The chain's CDR3 is CASSLAAGAFNEQFF. CDR3 DNA sequence: TGCGCCAGCAGCTTGGCCGCGGGGGCCTTCAATGAGCAGTTCTTC. The full variable domain, in which reference TRBV5-1 and TRBJ2-1 provide the parts outside the CDR3, is KAGVTQTPRYLIKTRGQQVTLSCSPISGHRSVSWYQQTPGQGLQFLFEYFSETQRNKGNFPGRFSGRQFSNSRSEMNVSTLELGDSALYLCASSLAAGAFNEQFFGPGTRLTVL.

The chain has TRBV4-2 and TRBJ1-3, with D unclear. Trimming pared 2 bases from V and 0 bases from J, leaving 11 bases between. In germline, CDR1 is LGHNA, CDR2 YNFKEQ. The CDR3 sequence is 16 residues long. Written as DNA, the CDR3 is TGTGCCAGCAGCCAAAGTGTAGGATTCTCTGGAAACACCATATATTTT. It is translated as CASSQSVGFSGNTIYF.

The chain recombines TRBV6-5 with TRBJ1-6; unclear D gene. V was shortened by 2 bases and J by 6 bases, with 11 bases between the two germline ends. The CDR3 contains 15 residues. Per the germline V gene, CDR1 is MNHEY and CDR2 is SVGAGI. For the CDR3, the DNA is TGTGCCAGCAGTTACGGAGGGCAGGTTAATTCACCCCTCCACTTT. This sequence encodes CASSYGGQVNSPLHF.

The sample holds a few counts of this clone. The chain couples TRBV4-1 to TRBJ1-2, with 7 nucleotides matching TRBD1. Germline lookup yields CDR1 MGHRA and CDR2 YSYEKL. J lost 8 bases, V lost 1 base, and 4 bases had no gene match. CDR3 length: 13 amino acids. In DNA, the CDR3 is TGCGCCAGCAGCCAAGTTTACAGGGGCGGCTACACCTTC. It yields the protein CASSQVYRGGYTF.

The V call is TRBV5-4, the J call TRBJ2-5; the D is unclear. The germline V gene encodes CDR1 SGHNT and CDR2 YYREEE (reference sequence). The V and J ends lost 1 base and 6 bases respectively, with 16 bases between them. This CDR3 is built from 15 residues. CDR3 DNA: TGTGCCAGCAGCTTGCCTACCACCGAAGGAAAGACCCAGTACTTC. This encodes CASSLPTTEGKTQYF.

The chain recombines TRBV18 with TRBJ2-3, with 9 bases lining up with TRBD1. The CDR3 consists of 16 residues. Germline trimming cut 5 bases from V and 3 bases from J; bases unmatched to any gene: 9. Germline values: CDR1 KGHSH, CDR2 LQKENI. The CDR3 protein is CASSVGTGSGTDTQYF. The CDR3 DNA reads TGTGCCAGCTCAGTCGGGACAGGGAGTGGGACAGATACGCAGTATTTT. Full variable domain (outside the CDR3, taken from reference TRBV18 and TRBJ2-3): NAGVMQNPRHLVRRRGQEARLRCSPMKGHSHVYWYRQLPEEGLKFMVYLQKENIIDESGMPKERFSAEFPKEGPSILRIQQVVRGDSAAYFCASSVGTGSGTDTQYFGPGTRLTVL.

A few counts support this clone. The chain combines TRBV27 with TRBJ1-6, with 7 bases fitting TRBD1. V was clipped by 0 bases and J by 9 bases; unmatched bases: 5. Germline lookup yields CDR1 MNHEY and CDR2 SMNVEV (reference sequence). The CDR3 extends over 15 amino acids. The CDR3 loop is CASSLSQGGRSPLHF. As DNA, the CDR3 is TGTGCCAGCAGTTTATCTCAGGGGGGCCGTTCACCCCTCCACTTT.

By its share, this clone is large. The rearrangement uses TRBV29-1 and TRBJ1-1; D might be TRBD1 (6 bases). The V gene lost 7 bases and the J gene lost 3 bases, with 12 bases spanning the gap. The CDR3 covers 12 residues. Germline V CDR1 and CDR2: SQVTM, ANQGSEA. CDR3 nucleotides: TGCAGCGCCAACCCAGGGGACACTGAAGCTTTCTTT. It yields the protein CSANPGDTEAFF.

This rearrangement joins TRBV30 to TRBJ2-7; a possible D gene is TRBD1 (5 bases). CDR3 length equals 15 residues. The germline V gene encodes CDR1 GTSNPN and CDR2 SVGIG (reference sequence). Trimming took off 0 bases at V and 4 bases at J, with 16 bases between the two ends. This chain's CDR3 is CAWSVLGRVTYEQYF. The DNA of the CDR3 is TGTGCCTGGAGTGTACTCGGCAGGGTGACATACGAGCAGTACTTC.

J is TRBJ2-7 and V is TRBV6-6, with 8 bases matching TRBD2. J gave up 1 base and V 6 bases, and 5 bases lay outside the gene matches. CDR1 is MNHNY, CDR2 SVGAGI, per germline (reference sequence). This CDR3 is 14 amino acids long. Written as DNA, the CDR3 is TGTGCCAGCAGGGACGGGGGGGGTTCCTACGAGCAGTACTTC. Translating it yields CASRDGGGSYEQYF.

The chain couples TRBV19 to TRBJ1-1; 9 positions match TRBD1. V shed 3 bases and J 6 bases; nucleotides not matched to a gene: 8. This CDR3 has 15 amino acids. In germline, CDR1 is LNHDA, CDR2 SQIVND (reference sequence). CDR3 protein: CASSIWTGADAEAFF. CDR3 sequence (DNA): TGTGCCAGTAGTATTTGGACAGGGGCAGACGCTGAAGCTTTCTTT.

This chain uses TRBV19 with TRBJ1-1; TRBD1 might be the D (5 bases). V was pared by 3 bases and J by 4 bases, with 15 bases between. Germline values: CDR1 LNHDA, CDR2 SQIVND (reference sequence). The CDR3 is 15 residues long. The CDR3 coding sequence is TGTGCCAGTAGTATGTTACTGGGGGTCTCCACTGAAGCTTTCTTT. This encodes CASSMLLGVSTEAFF.

This chain joins TRBV2 and TRBJ1-1; a possible D gene is TRBD1 (6 bases). The CDR3 is 16 residues long. The germline gives CDR1 SNHLY, CDR2 FYNNEI. V was shortened by 3 bases and J by 3 bases, with 17 bases between the two germline ends. CDR3 in amino acids: CASSEGARVRDTEAFF. The DNA of the CDR3 is TGTGCCAGCAGTGAGGGGGCCAGGGTGCGGGACACTGAAGCTTTCTTT.

The chain uses TRBV10-3 and TRBJ2-5, with D perhaps TRBD2 (6 bases). This CDR3 spans 15 amino acids. Germline CDR1 and CDR2: ENHRY and SYGVKD. V lost 6 bases, J lost 4 bases, and 18 bases lay in between. The CDR3: CAISDRRALVETQYF. Written as DNA, the CDR3 is TGTGCCATCAGCGACCGGAGGGCCCTAGTAGAGACCCAGTACTTC.

The V gene is TRBV10-2, the J gene TRBJ1-5; D is unresolved. CDR1 WSHSY and CDR2 SAAADI come from the germline V gene. The germline V and J ends were trimmed by 2 bases and 5 bases, with 13 bases remaining between them. This CDR3 has 15 residues. In DNA form, the CDR3 reads TGCGCCAGCAGTGAGACGTCCGCACACTATCAGCCCCAGCATTTT. Protein sequence: CASSETSAHYQPQHF.

This chain connects TRBV5-1 to TRBJ2-6; the D is unclear. This CDR3 has 16 amino acids. Trimming removed 1 base at V and 0 bases at J, with 8 bases between. Germline CDR1 SGHRS, CDR2 YFSETQ. Here the CDR3 DNA reads TGCGCCAGCAGCTTGTTCGGTATCTCTGGGGCCAACGTCCTGACTTTC. Translated: CASSLFGISGANVLTF.

The CDR3 bases are TGTGCCAGCTCACCACCGGGATTGACAGGAGACTCTGGAAACACCATATATTTT. The encoded protein is CASSPPGLTGDSGNTIYF. The V gene is TRBV18, the J gene TRBJ1-3; a weak D match, TRBD1 (6 bases). CDR1 is KGHSH and CDR2 is LQKENI in the germline V gene. The CDR3 is made up of 18 amino acids. V was shortened by 0 bases and J by 0 bases, with 15 bases between the two germline ends.

This clone was seen a handful of times. The chain carries TRBV5-1 and TRBJ2-2; no clear D gene. V lost 2 bases, J lost 0 bases, and 8 bases lay in between. The CDR3 runs to 15 residues. CDR1 SGHRS and CDR2 YFSETQ come from the germline V gene. The CDR3 coding sequence is TGCGCCAGCAGCTTTCACAACCCGAACACCGGGGAGCTGTTTTTT. Translated, it gives CASSFHNPNTGELFF.

V gene TRBV10-2 combines with J gene TRBJ2-3, with 9 bases matching TRBD2. This CDR3 is 14 amino acids long. Germline V gene lookup returns CDR1 WSHSY and CDR2 SAAADI. J lost 2 bases, V lost 8 bases, and 5 bases had no gene match. CDR3 loop: CASRLAAFTDTQYF. The CDR3 DNA is TGCGCCAGCCGACTAGCGGCCTTCACAGATACGCAGTATTTT.

The chain recombines TRBV4-1 with TRBJ2-7, with TRBD1 identical over 8 bases. V shed 0 bases and J 2 bases; nucleotides not matched to a gene: 9. The CDR3 runs 17 residues. CDR1 is MGHRA, CDR2 YSYEKL, per germline. CDR3 nucleotides: TGCGCCAGCAGCCAAGATAAGTCGTCGACAGGGGCCTACGAGCAGTACTTC. Its translation is CASSQDKSSTGAYEQYF.

The chain is built from TRBV5-8 and TRBJ1-5; D gene uncertain. The germline V and J ends were trimmed by 3 bases and 4 bases, with 11 bases remaining between them. Per the germline V gene, CDR1 is SGHTS and CDR2 is YDEGEE. The CDR3 has 14 residues. The CDR3 DNA follows: TGTGCCAGCAGCTCCTCCACATGGAATCAGCCCCAGCATTTT. It yields the protein CASSSSTWNQPQHF.

DNA for the CDR3: TGTGCCAGCAGTTTACCTGGGACAGCAACCCCCCATCCTAATGAAAAACTGTTTTTT. Its translation is CASSLPGTATPHPNEKLFF. The rearrangement links TRBV27 to TRBJ1-4; 7 nucleotides match TRBD1. V dropped 2 bases and J dropped 3; count of bases not matched to a gene: 15. This CDR3 region has 19 residues. Germline V lookup: CDR1 MNHEY, CDR2 SMNVEV (reference sequence).

This chain links TRBV6-5 with TRBJ2-3; 7 bases map to TRBD2. The CDR3 consists of 15 residues. CDR1 MNHEY and CDR2 SVGAGI come from the germline V gene. Germline trimming cut 5 bases from V and 4 bases from J; bases unmatched to any gene: 9. The CDR3 DNA sequence: TGTGCCAGCAGTCAGGGCGGAGCGGGGTCAGATACGCAGTATTTT. Its protein product is CASSQGGAGSDTQYF.